The clone carrying this T cell receptor (beta chain) was counted only a few times. Its antigen is as yet unknown. From germline, CDR1 is SGHNT and CDR2 YYREEE (reference sequence). The V and J ends lost 2 bases and 0 bases, in that order; junction bases with no gene match: 4. This CDR3 has 15 residues. TCRdb re-derived calls from the 5' RACE reads in MiXCR, one entry per CDR3 protein. The sample shows some 600,000 distinct CDR3 sequences, around 12% of them seen only once. The record originates from a study of T cells after yellow fever vaccination. Study information: Low-cell-number fractions were prepared with SMART-Seq v4 Ultra Low Input. Whole-study results and caveats: Abundant contaminating clonotypes from the bulk population could appear in FACS-sorted repertoires. Weaker overall was a secondary response that nonetheless peaked faster, on day 5 versus 15. The booster response re-showed most primary clones: 96% CD4, approximately 90% CD8.

The source material was PBMCs, sampled on the day of the yellow fever booster vaccination. The source is a man younger than 40 who received the YFV17D yellow fever vaccine. This rearrangement joins TRBV5-4 to TRBJ1-1; 7 bases agree with TRBD1. The CDR3 bases are TGTGCCAGCAGCTTCCTGGGACAGATGAACACTGAAGCTTTCTTT. This encodes CASSFLGQMNTEAFF. The whole variable domain, remainder taken from reference TRBV5-4 and TRBJ1-1, is ETGVTQSPTHLIKTRGQQVTLRCSSQSGHNTVSWYQQALGQGPQFIFQYYREEENGRGNFPPRFSGLQFPNYSSELNVNALELDDSALYLCASSFLGQMNTEAFFGQGTRLTVV.